The 29 T cell receptor beta chains listed next were all sequenced from one sample in a study of Graves' ophthalmopathy and Graves' hyperthyroidism. RNA served as the template for amplifying TCR beta CDR3 regions. First-round RT-PCR employed HTBI primers, with a second-round multiplex PCR after it. MiXCR, run by TCRdb on the multiplex PCR reads, gives a single entry per CDR3 protein. Of hundreds of thousands of distinct CDR3 sequences listed, 22% are singletons. The specimen was peripheral blood. The receptors derive from a woman under 30 with stable Graves' hyperthyroidism. Some clones in this sample may be carry-over from other donors' samples.

This clonotype was seen repeatedly, ten times or more. The J gene is TRBJ2-7, the V gene TRBV6-1, with D perhaps TRBD2 (6 bases). V was clipped by 3 bases and J by 2 bases, with 11 bases between them. In germline, CDR1 is MNHNS, CDR2 SASEGT. This CDR3 has 14 residues. CDR3 sequence (DNA): TGTGCCAGCAGTGAGGGCGGGAACCCCTACGAGCAGTACTTC. Its translation is CASSEGGNPYEQYF.

In this sample, this clonotype turned up many times. V is TRBV20-1 and J is TRBJ2-5; D may correspond to TRBD1 or TRBD2 (5 bases each). CDR1 is DFQATT, CDR2 SNEGSKA, per germline (reference sequence). This CDR3 region has 12 residues. V was trimmed by 6 bases and J by 4 bases, leaving 12 bases between them. DNA for the CDR3: TGCAGTGCGAGCAGGGCGGGAGAGACCCAGTACTTC. It is translated as CSASRAGETQYF.

This clonotype was counted ten times or more. This sequence joins TRBV28 and TRBJ2-7; D may match TRBD1 or TRBD2 (5 bases each). Germline V gene data show CDR1 as MDHEN and CDR2 as SYDVKM. The CDR3 is made up of 13 amino acids. Trimming took 5 bases from V and 3 from J, leaving 11 bases between them. CDR3: CASSGTEYYEQYF. CDR3 coding DNA: TGTGCCAGCAGTGGGACGGAATACTACGAGCAGTACTTC.

V gene TRBV27 combines with J gene TRBJ1-1, with 8 bases that match TRBD1. The V gene's germline CDR1 is MNHEY and CDR2 SMNVEV (reference sequence). The CDR3 runs to 13 residues. With V trimmed by 5 bases and J by 7 bases, 6 bases remained unmatched. CDR3 in amino acids: CASSIQGESEAFF. The CDR3 bases are TGTGCCAGCAGTATACAGGGGGAAAGTGAAGCTTTCTTT.

J is TRBJ2-7 and V is TRBV10-3; 10 nucleotides align to TRBD2. This CDR3 contains 14 residues. The trim removed 6 bases at V and 5 bases at J, leaving 7 bases unmatched. Germline-derived CDR1 and CDR2 are ENHRY and SYGVKD. CDR3 in DNA: TGTGCCATCAGCAATCTAGCGGGAGAAAACGAGCAGTACTTC. Translation gives CAISNLAGENEQYF.

This chain links TRBV11-1 with TRBJ1-2; D call uncertain. Germline CDR1 and CDR2: SGHAT and FQDESV (reference sequence). CDR3 length: 17 amino acids. Trimming cost V 2 bases and J 4 bases, with 20 bases left between them. As DNA, the CDR3 is TGTGCCAGCAGCTTAAGTCAGGAAATTGGTCCGGCCTATGGCTACACCTTC. This encodes CASSLSQEIGPAYGYTF.

This clonotype was seen many times. The chain employs TRBV30 and TRBJ1-5; D gene unclear. Germline V gene sequence: CDR1 GTSNPN, CDR2 SVGIG (reference sequence). Trimming took off 0 bases at V and 6 bases at J, with 9 bases between the two ends. There are 13 residues in the CDR3. CDR3 in DNA: TGTGCCTGGAGTGTAGTCGTGGGTCAGCCCCAGCATTTT. Residues: CAWSVVVGQPQHF.

This clonotype was seen at least ten times. The chain combines TRBV7-3 with TRBJ2-5; 7 nucleotides match TRBD2. The CDR3 extends over 15 amino acids. CDR1 and CDR2 from the germline V gene are SGHTA and FQGTGA. V lost 5 bases and J lost 0; bases outside the gene matches: 6. The CDR3 protein is CASSQVGGYQETQYF. In DNA, the CDR3 is TGTGCCAGCAGCCAAGTCGGGGGGTACCAAGAGACCCAGTACTTC.

This clonotype was detected many times. The chain couples TRBV11-2 to TRBJ2-5; D ambiguous. The germline V and J ends were trimmed by 0 bases and 1 base, with 12 bases remaining between them. The germline CDR1 and CDR2 sequences are SGHAT and FQNNGV. The CDR3 extends over 16 amino acids. The CDR3 DNA follows: TGTGCCAGCAGCTTAGATCTGATCGGCAGCCAAGAGACCCAGTACTTC. This gives the protein CASSLDLIGSQETQYF.

This clonotype was counted ten times or more. CDR3 in amino acids: CASSHRTGAYEQYF. The CDR3 region has the DNA TGTGCCAGCAGCCATAGGACAGGGGCCTACGAGCAGTACTTC. The genes are TRBV11-2 and TRBJ2-7; 9 nucleotides agree with TRBD1. V lost 5 bases to trimming and J lost 2 bases; unmatched junction nucleotides: 4. CDR1 SGHAT and CDR2 FQNNGV come from the germline V gene. The CDR3 totals 14 residues.

The chain has TRBV4-1 and TRBJ2-7; D remains ambiguous. The CDR3 spans 13 residues. V lost 2 bases and J lost 9, with 14 bases in between. Germline V CDR1 and CDR2: MGHRA, YSYEKL. The CDR3 sequence is CASSQFFGRWQYF. CDR3 DNA: TGCGCCAGCAGCCAATTCTTCGGACGCTGGCAGTACTTC.

This clonotype was found many times. J is TRBJ2-5 and V is TRBV28, with no clear D. This CDR3 is built from 12 residues. The germline V gene has CDR1 MDHEN and CDR2 SYDVKM. Trimming pared 8 bases from V and 3 bases from J, leaving 10 bases between. The CDR3 reads CASFGGKETQYF. The DNA of the CDR3 is TGTGCCAGCTTTGGCGGAAAAGAGACCCAGTACTTC.

This clonotype was counted a few times. The V call is TRBV2, the J call TRBJ2-2; tentative D call: TRBD1 (6 bases). The CDR3 has 15 amino acids. Trimming shortened V by 4 bases and J by 2 bases, and 11 bases separated the two germline ends. Germline-derived CDR1 and CDR2 are SNHLY and FYNNEI. The CDR3 is CASSGYRANTGELFF. CDR3 DNA: TGTGCCAGCAGTGGGTACAGGGCCAACACCGGGGAGCTGTTTTTT.

V and J are TRBV2 and TRBJ1-1, with a possible D match to TRBD1 (5 bases). Trimming took 7 bases from V and 4 from J, leaving 19 bases between them. The CDR3 extends over 15 amino acids. Germline V gene data show CDR1 as SNHLY and CDR2 as FYNNEI. CDR3 DNA sequence: TGTGCCAGCATAGCTCAGGGCCTGGTGAGCACTGAAGCTTTCTTT. Its protein product is CASIAQGLVSTEAFF.

V gene TRBV10-1 combines with J gene TRBJ2-2; D gene ambiguous. V was shortened by 3 bases and J by 4 bases, with 9 bases between the two germline ends. The CDR3 is made up of 14 amino acids. CDR1 is WNHNN and CDR2 is SYGVQD in the germline V gene (reference sequence). The CDR3 DNA is TGCGCCAGCAGTGATGGTCACACCACCGGGGAGCTGTTTTTT. As protein: CASSDGHTTGELFF.

In its sample, this clonotype was seen many times. This chain connects TRBV3-1 to TRBJ2-7; D perhaps matches TRBD2 (6 bases). The CDR3 contains 12 residues. V was cut by 2 bases and J by 6 bases, with 8 bases left in between. CDR1 LGHDT and CDR2 YNNKEL come from the germline V gene (reference sequence). This CDR3 reads CASSQLEGEQYF. The CDR3 DNA reads TGTGCCAGCAGCCAATTGGAGGGCGAGCAGTACTTC.

In its sample, this clonotype was seen many times. This rearrangement joins TRBV20-1 to TRBJ1-5; 10 nucleotides line up with TRBD1. The V gene end was trimmed by 3 bases and the J gene end by 9 bases; junction bases not matched to a gene: 14. Germline V lookup: CDR1 DFQATT, CDR2 SNEGSKA (reference sequence). The CDR3 is 16 amino acids. This CDR3 is CSASTPGTGARGPQHF. The CDR3 DNA reads as TGCAGTGCTAGTACCCCCGGGACAGGGGCTCGGGGGCCCCAGCATTTT.

This clonotype came up many times. The chain is built from TRBV20-1 and TRBJ2-7; 7 nucleotides match TRBD1. CDR3 length equals 13 residues. The V gene's germline CDR1 is DFQATT and CDR2 SNEGSKA (reference sequence). J was trimmed by 2 bases and V by 3 bases; bases with no gene match: 4. The CDR3: CSASRDSPYEQYF. CDR3 in DNA: TGCAGTGCTAGCAGGGACAGCCCCTACGAGCAGTACTTC.

This clonotype has ten or more counts. The chain employs TRBV4-1 and TRBJ2-5; TRBD2 aligns across 9 bases. The junction had 4 bases not matched to a gene; V was cut back by 0 bases and J by 5 bases. CDR3 length equals 15 residues. Germline CDR1 MGHRA, CDR2 YSYEKL. The CDR3 reads CASSQDSGRPETQYF. CDR3 sequence (DNA): TGCGCCAGCAGCCAAGATAGCGGGAGACCGGAGACCCAGTACTTC.

The chain uses TRBV24-1 and TRBJ2-5, with a weak D call TRBD1 (5 bases). CDR3 length: 15 amino acids. Between the trimmed V and J ends, which lost 9 bases and 1 base, there was a span of 17 bases. CDR1 and CDR2 from the germline V gene are KGHDR and SFDVKD. The chain's CDR3 is CATSETGHLQETQYF. In DNA form, the CDR3 reads TGTGCCACCTCTGAAACTGGACACCTCCAAGAGACCCAGTACTTC.

This clonotype occurred many times. The rearrangement links TRBV20-1 to TRBJ1-5; 7 bases fit TRBD1. CDR1 and CDR2 from the germline V gene are DFQATT and SNEGSKA (reference sequence). V lost 5 bases and J lost 8; bases outside the gene matches: 12. The CDR3 spans 14 residues. CDR3 bases: TGCAGTGCTTCCCGGGACAGCACTATGGAGCCCCAGCATTTT. This sequence encodes CSASRDSTMEPQHF.

This clonotype showed up just a few times. This sequence joins TRBV4-2 and TRBJ1-2; D call uncertain. Per germline, CDR1 LGHNA and CDR2 YNFKEQ. This CDR3 contains 16 residues. V was trimmed by 0 bases and J by 6 bases, leaving 17 bases between them. The DNA of the CDR3 is TGTGCCAGCAGCCAAGAAATCGCAGGAGATGTGGATGGCTACACCTTC. Translation: CASSQEIAGDVDGYTF.

The CDR3 reads CAWSYNDGYTF. CDR3 coding DNA: TGTGCCTGGAGTTACAACGATGGCTACACCTTC. The J gene is TRBJ1-2, the V gene TRBV30; D uncertain. CDR3 length: 11 residues. CDR1 is GTSNPN and CDR2 is SVGIG in the germline V gene (reference sequence). Trimming removed 2 bases from V and 6 bases from J, with 7 bases in between.

This rearrangement joins TRBV28 to TRBJ2-7; 7 bases are shared with TRBD1. Unmatched junction bases numbered 14, after V lost 6 bases and J lost 3 bases. This CDR3 is built from 16 residues. Germline-derived CDR1 and CDR2 are MDHEN and SYDVKM. CDR3 region: CASSSRQGRRDYEQYF. CDR3 coding DNA: TGTGCCAGCAGCTCTAGACAGGGCAGGAGAGACTACGAGCAGTACTTC.

The table lists this clonotype with a few counts. The chain joins TRBV19 to TRBJ1-5; D may be TRBD1 (5 bases). Germline V gene sequence: CDR1 LNHDA, CDR2 SQIVND (reference sequence). The CDR3 totals 15 residues. V was clipped by 3 bases and J by 7 bases, with 16 bases between them. In DNA form, the CDR3 reads TGTGCCAGTAGTATCCGGGACCTGGGAATGCAGCCCCAGCATTTT. This gives the protein CASSIRDLGMQPQHF.

This clonotype was recorded a few times. The chain uses TRBV12-3 or TRBV12-4 and TRBJ2-2; D call uncertain. There are 16 residues in the CDR3. Between the trimmed V and J ends, which lost 3 bases and 6 bases, there was a span of 17 bases. Here the CDR3 reads CASSFLGRVNPGELFF. The CDR3 DNA sequence: TGTGCCAGCAGTTTTCTAGGACGGGTGAATCCCGGGGAGCTGTTTTTT.

This clonotype occurred a few times. The chain uses TRBV6-5 and TRBJ1-1; TRBD1 is a possible D gene (5 bases). V was shortened by 5 bases and J by 4 bases, with 11 bases between the two germline ends. In germline, CDR1 is MNHEY, CDR2 SVGAGI. This CDR3 has 13 amino acids. This CDR3 reads CASSNRGGTEAFF. CDR3 bases: TGTGCCAGCAGTAACCGGGGGGGCACTGAAGCTTTCTTT.

Only one count was recorded for this clonotype. The chain has TRBV28 and TRBJ1-5, with unresolved D. Trimming left V 7 bases short and J 0 bases short, with 13 bases between. This CDR3 comprises 15 residues. CDR1 and CDR2 from the germline V gene are MDHEN and SYDVKM. CDR3 in DNA: TGTGCCAGCATTCCGATAGGTTATAGCAATCAGCCCCAGCATTTT. Translating it yields CASIPIGYSNQPQHF.

This clonotype has more than one count but fewer than ten. The chain combines TRBV6-2 or TRBV6-3 with TRBJ2-5; TRBD1 agrees at 8 bases. The germline CDR1 and CDR2 sequences are MNHEY and SVGEGT. The CDR3 has 15 residues. Trimming cost V 6 bases and J 5 bases; bases outside gene matches: 11. CDR3 sequence: CASSSLGTGVETQYF. The CDR3 bases are TGTGCCAGCAGCTCCTTGGGGACAGGAGTGGAGACCCAGTACTTC.